This T cell receptor (beta chain) was recovered during a study of blood T cell repertoires in COVID-19. Authors' processing steps: Reference gene primers were amplified, and this amplification served to estimate nucleated cell counts. Sequencing used immunoSEQ multiplex PCR; TCRdb keeps in-frame clones, though not all of them. That table furnishes V, J and clone size, whereas the DNA furnished D and trimming. The sample holds about 370,000 clones, approximately 88% seen once. Patients from Seattle were sampled longitudinally, starting during active infection. The TCR was taken from a woman younger than 45 with COVID-19, enrolled during active disease. Sequencing was carried out using peripheral blood.

CDR3 in amino acids: CASSFRANYGYTF. CDR3 DNA sequence: TGTGCCAGCAGTTTCAGGGCTAACTATGGCTACACCTTC. The V and J genes are TRBV6-5 and TRBJ1-2; D may be TRBD1 (5 bases). Germline V gene sequence: CDR1 MNHEY, CDR2 SVGAGI. Trimming removed 4 bases from V and 0 bases from J, with 6 bases in between. This CDR3 is built from 13 residues.